This TCR beta chain is from a study of technical replicates of blood from several donors. The germline V gene encodes CDR1 MNHNS and CDR2 SASEGT. Trimming removed 6 bases from V and 0 bases from J, with 12 bases in between. This CDR3 has 15 residues. Repertoires were generated with immunoSEQ multiplex PCR, while TCRdb's copy carries only in-frame clones and drops some. This table has tens of thousands of clones, around 87% appearing once. This clone has just a few counts. Material for sequencing was PBMCs. The chain couples TRBV6-1 to TRBJ1-5; no reliable D call. This receptor was obtained from a human donor in good health. Some clones in this sample may be carry-over from other donors' samples. The CDR3 DNA reads as TGTGCCAGCAGGGCGGAACCCTATAGCAATCAGCCCCAGCATTTT. It specifies CASRAEPYSNQPQHF.